One and the same sample provided the 22 T cell receptor beta chains below, sequenced in a study of beta chain features in type 1 diabetes. What was sequenced were expressed TCRB transcripts, since all of the isolated RNA had been reverse transcribed. TCRdb keeps only in-frame clones here, not all; method: immunoSEQ multiplex PCR. The sample shows 220,000 or so clones, 68% of them seen only once. Sequencing used naive CD4+ T cells from blood. All receptors come from a man aged 30-40 years in good health.

In its sample, this clone was seen a few times. The CDR3: CSVDGDGETQYF. The CDR3 DNA follows: TGCAGCGTTGACGGGGACGGGGAGACCCAGTACTTC. The chain employs TRBV29-1 and TRBJ2-5, with D perhaps TRBD1 or TRBD2 (5 bases each). V was pared by 3 bases and J by 5 bases, with 10 bases between. Germline V gene data show CDR1 as SQVTM and CDR2 as ANQGSEA. The CDR3 has 12 residues.

This clone showed up just a few times. V usage is TRBV28 and J usage is TRBJ2-6; D unresolved. Germline loops: CDR1 MDHEN, CDR2 SYDVKM. This CDR3 has 15 amino acids. Trimming removed 5 bases from V and 2 bases from J, with 10 bases in between. The CDR3 nucleotides are TGTGCCAGCAGTCCCGCTGCAGCTGGGGCCAACGTCCTGACTTTC. Translation gives CASSPAAAGANVLTF.

The chain is built from TRBV29-1 and TRBJ2-3, with 9 positions matching TRBD2. V shed 7 bases, J shed 4 bases, and the junction held 9 bases outside the gene matches. Per the germline V gene, CDR1 is SQVTM and CDR2 is ANQGSEA. This CDR3 has 14 residues. The CDR3 is CSAKYSGGSDTQYF. For the CDR3, the DNA is TGCAGCGCCAAATATAGCGGGGGATCAGATACGCAGTATTTT.

The chain combines TRBV30 with TRBJ2-2; the D call may be TRBD1 or TRBD2 (5 bases each). CDR1 GTSNPN and CDR2 SVGIG come from the germline V gene (reference sequence). V was shortened by 0 bases and J by 5 bases, with 13 bases between the two germline ends. This CDR3 is built from 15 residues. As DNA, the CDR3 is TGTGCCTGGAGTGTATGGCAGGGACGGACCGGGGAGCTGTTTTTT. Translation: CAWSVWQGRTGELFF.

The chain couples TRBV11-2 to TRBJ1-1, with D tentatively TRBD1 (5 bases). The germline V gene encodes CDR1 SGHAT and CDR2 FQNNGV. This CDR3 region has 13 residues. Trimming shortened V by 1 base and J by 11 bases, and 14 bases separated the two germline ends. This CDR3 reads CASSLASASGAFF. Written as DNA, the CDR3 is TGTGCCAGCAGCTTAGCTTCAGCGTCAGGGGCTTTCTTT. Full variable domain (remainder filled in from reference TRBV11-2 and TRBJ1-1): EAGVAQSPRYKIIEKRQSVAFWCNPISGHATLYWYQQILGQGPKLLIQFQNNGVVDDSQLPKDRFSAERLKGVDSTLKIQPAKLEDSAVYLCASSLASASGAFFGQGTRLTVV.

V usage is TRBV7-2 and J usage is TRBJ2-5, with a tentative D call TRBD2 (5 bases). Deletions cut 5 bases from V and 2 bases from J, with 9 bases between. CDR3 length: 13 residues. CDR1 is SGHTA, CDR2 FQGNSA, per germline. CDR3 sequence: CASSPSRQETQYF. DNA of the CDR3: TGTGCCAGCAGCCCTAGCAGACAAGAGACCCAGTACTTC.

The chain couples TRBV5-1 to TRBJ2-1; 7 bases fit TRBD2. CDR1 is SGHRS and CDR2 is YFSETQ in the germline V gene. V shed 4 bases, J shed 3 bases, and the junction held 4 bases outside the gene matches. This CDR3 contains 14 residues. For the CDR3, the DNA is TGCGCCAGCAGCGCCGGGACTAACTACAATGAGCAGTTCTTC. It translates to CASSAGTNYNEQFF.

The chain recombines TRBV4-1 with TRBJ2-3, with 10 bases identical to TRBD2. Germline CDR1 reads MGHRA; CDR2 reads YSYEKL. The CDR3 length is 18 residues. The J segment lost 4 bases and the V segment lost 3 bases, leaving 13 bases of the junction unmatched. CDR3 coding DNA: TGCGCCAGCAGCCAGTATGAAACTAGCGGGACCTATGCAGATACGCAGTATTTT. Translated, it gives CASSQYETSGTYADTQYF.

The genes are TRBV30 and TRBJ1-1; 7 bases agree with TRBD1. J gave up 3 bases and V 4 bases, and 5 bases lay outside the gene matches. The germline V gene encodes CDR1 GTSNPN and CDR2 SVGIG (reference sequence). The CDR3 is made up of 13 amino acids. CDR3 nucleotides: TGTGCCTGGACTTCAGGGGGATACACTGAAGCTTTCTTT. It is translated as CAWTSGGYTEAFF. The full variable domain, its missing parts supplied by reference TRBV30 and TRBJ1-1, is SQTIHQWPATLVQPVGSPLSLECTVEGTSNPNLYWYRQAAGRGLQLLFYSVGIGQISSEVPQNLSASRPQDRQFILSSKKLLLSDSGFYLCAWTSGGYTEAFFGQGTRLTVV.

The chain uses TRBV27 and TRBJ2-1; 7 positions match TRBD1. Unmatched junction bases numbered 6, after V lost 6 bases and J lost 4 bases. The CDR3 consists of 14 residues. CDR1 and CDR2 (germline): MNHEY, SMNVEV (reference sequence). As DNA, the CDR3 is TGTGCCAGCAGCCCGGGACAGAAATACAATGAGCAGTTCTTC. This gives the protein CASSPGQKYNEQFF.

The chain has TRBV30 and TRBJ2-3; D may be TRBD2 (7 bases). This CDR3 spans 14 amino acids. The V gene's germline CDR1 is GTSNPN and CDR2 SVGIG (reference sequence). V dropped 1 base and J dropped 2 bases, with 10 bases sitting between them. The CDR3 bases are TGTGCCTGGAGTGAAGGGGGGGCCACAGATACGCAGTATTTT. It encodes CAWSEGGATDTQYF.

The rearrangement links TRBV6-6 to TRBJ1-1; D is undetermined. CDR1 MNHNY and CDR2 SVGAGI come from the germline V gene (reference sequence). The CDR3 totals 14 residues. Trimming stripped 6 bases from V and 1 base from J, with 12 bases between. The CDR3 region is CASSSLGGNTEAFF. The CDR3 nucleotides are TGTGCCAGCAGCTCGCTCGGAGGGAACACTGAAGCTTTCTTT.

The rearrangement links TRBV30 to TRBJ2-5; D tentatively fits TRBD1 or TRBD2 (5 bases each). CDR1 is GTSNPN, CDR2 SVGIG, per germline (reference sequence). V was shortened by 5 bases and J by 4 bases, with 11 bases between the two germline ends. This CDR3 is 12 amino acids long. DNA of the CDR3: TGTGCCTGGTCCCTGGGGACAGAGACCCAGTACTTC. Its protein product is CAWSLGTETQYF.

The J gene is TRBJ1-1, the V gene TRBV5-6; D perhaps matches TRBD1 (5 bases). V lost 0 bases and J 0 bases, leaving 9 bases between the germline ends. Per germline, CDR1 SGHDT and CDR2 YYEEEE. The CDR3 consists of 15 residues. DNA for the CDR3: TGTGCCAGCAGCTTGGCCAGACAGATGAACACTGAAGCTTTCTTT. Encoded protein: CASSLARQMNTEAFF.

The J gene is TRBJ2-5, the V gene TRBV11-2; possibly TRBD1 for D (6 bases). There are 15 residues in the CDR3. The germline V gene encodes CDR1 SGHAT and CDR2 FQNNGV. The V gene lost 5 bases and the J gene lost 0 bases, with 13 bases spanning the gap. The CDR3 coding sequence is TGTGCCAGCAGCCTAGGACAGCTTTACCAAGAGACCCAGTACTTC. As protein: CASSLGQLYQETQYF.

The chain combines TRBV29-1 with TRBJ2-7; D uncertain. The germline V gene has CDR1 SQVTM and CDR2 ANQGSEA. The V end lost 0 bases, the J end lost 4 bases, and 7 bases lay between the germline ends. This CDR3 has 12 residues. The DNA for the CDR3 is TGCAGCGTTGAAGATGCTTATTACGAGCAGTACTTC. Translated, it gives CSVEDAYYEQYF.

V gene TRBV9 combines with J gene TRBJ2-4, with TRBD2 matching 11 bases. CDR1 and CDR2 (germline): SGDLS, YYNGEE. The CDR3 is 15 residues long. The V gene end was trimmed by 6 bases and the J gene end by 6 bases; junction bases not matched to a gene: 8. This CDR3 reads CASTPGLADLNIQYF. The CDR3 nucleotides read TGTGCCAGCACCCCGGGACTAGCGGACTTAAACATTCAGTACTTC. Full variable domain (rest looked up from reference TRBV9 and TRBJ2-4): DSGVTQTPKHLITATGQRVTLRCSPRSGDLSVYWYQQSLDQGLQFLIQYYNGEERAKGNILERFSAQQFPDLHSELNLSSLELGDSALYFCASTPGLADLNIQYFGAGTRLSVL.

The chain uses TRBV30 and TRBJ1-5; D is ambiguous. The length of the CDR3 is 13 residues. The V end lost 1 base, the J end lost 4 bases, and 8 bases lay between the germline ends. Germline values: CDR1 GTSNPN, CDR2 SVGIG (reference sequence). This CDR3 is CAWSEDGNQPQHF. The CDR3 DNA reads as TGTGCCTGGAGTGAAGATGGAAATCAGCCCCAGCATTTT.

This clone came up a few times. The chain carries TRBV6-5 and TRBJ2-5; 9 bases align to TRBD1. CDR3 length: 15 amino acids. Trimming removed 7 bases from V and 2 bases from J; junction bases left unmatched: 8. Germline CDR1 and CDR2: MNHEY and SVGAGI. CDR3 bases: TGTGCCAGCACCAGAACCGGGACAGGGCAAGAGACCCAGTACTTC. As protein: CASTRTGTGQETQYF.

This chain joins TRBV5-4 and TRBJ2-6; possibly TRBD1 for D (6 bases). The germline V gene has CDR1 SGHNT and CDR2 YYREEE (reference sequence). This CDR3 region has 15 residues. V gave up 2 bases and J gave up 4 bases, with 10 bases separating them. In DNA form, the CDR3 reads TGTGCCAGCAGCTTCACAGGGACAGGGGCCAACGTCCTGACTTTC. Amino acids: CASSFTGTGANVLTF.

This chain connects TRBV7-2 to TRBJ2-1; 11 bases fit TRBD2. The CDR3 is made up of 15 amino acids. Germline V CDR1 and CDR2: SGHTA, FQGNSA. With V trimmed by 5 bases and J by 5 bases, 5 bases remained unmatched. The CDR3 spells CASSATSGVHNEQFF. CDR3 sequence (DNA): TGTGCCAGCAGCGCGACTAGCGGGGTCCACAATGAGCAGTTCTTC. Full variable domain (remainder filled in from reference TRBV7-2 and TRBJ2-1): GAGVSQSPSNKVTEKGKDVELRCDPISGHTALYWYRQSLGQGLEFLIYFQGNSAPDKSGLPSDRFSAERTGGSVSTLTIQRTQQEDSAVYLCASSATSGVHNEQFFGPGTRLTVL.

This clone was detected a few times. V and J are TRBV29-1 and TRBJ2-1, with TRBD2 matching over 8 bases. From germline, CDR1 is SQVTM and CDR2 ANQGSEA. V lost 7 bases and J lost 0; bases outside the gene matches: 5. The CDR3 is 14 amino acids. CDR3: CSGVAGSSYNEQFF. In DNA form, the CDR3 reads TGCAGCGGGGTAGCGGGAAGCTCCTACAATGAGCAGTTCTTC.